Following are 21 T cell receptor beta chains from one sample sequenced in a study of beta chain features in type 1 diabetes. Study results and caveats: Shorter TCRB CDR3s, moderately but significantly so, marked every one of the four CD4+ subsets in Type 1 diabetes patients.

These receptors are not linked to any known antigen. The entirety of the isolated RNA underwent reverse transcription, so expressed TCRB transcripts were sequenced. Data came from immunoSEQ multiplex PCR; TCRdb stores just in-frame clones and leaves some out. The table has about 160,000 clones, around 8.4% seen once. The sample comprised central memory CD4+ T cells from blood. The receptors stem from a woman aged 18-29 years with type 1 diabetes.

The chain carries TRBV5-1 and TRBJ1-6; D is unresolved. This CDR3 is 14 amino acids long. Germline-derived CDR1 and CDR2 are SGHRS and YFSETQ. Trimming took off 0 bases at V and 9 bases at J, with 10 bases between the two ends. The CDR3 protein is CASSLELGGSPLHF. The CDR3 DNA reads TGCGCCAGCAGCTTGGAACTGGGAGGTTCACCCCTCCACTTT.

Only a few counts were recorded for this clone. The CDR3 protein is CASSHNRDTDYGYTF. CDR3 nucleotide sequence: TGTGCCAGCAGTCACAACCGGGACACAGACTATGGCTACACCTTC. The chain combines TRBV6-1 with TRBJ1-2, with D perhaps matching TRBD1 (6 bases). Per the germline V gene, CDR1 is MNHNS and CDR2 is SASEGT. V was cut by 5 bases and J by 3 bases, with 16 bases left in between. The CDR3 loop spans 15 amino acids.

There are a few counts of this clone. This sequence joins TRBV5-4 and TRBJ2-1, with TRBD1 matching over 10 bases. CDR1 is SGHNT and CDR2 is YYREEE in the germline V gene (reference sequence). V was pared by 1 base and J by 5 bases, with 6 bases of the junction left unmatched. The CDR3 consists of 16 residues. Written as DNA, the CDR3 is TGTGCCAGCAGCTTGTCCGGGACAGGGGTCCACAATGAGCAGTTCTTC. It specifies CASSLSGTGVHNEQFF.

This clone turned up a few times. The chain employs TRBV7-2 and TRBJ1-5; D is undetermined. The CDR3 runs 13 residues. Trimming shortened V by 3 bases and J by 3 bases, and 6 bases separated the two germline ends. Germline assignment: CDR1 SGHTA and CDR2 FQGNSA. The CDR3 coding sequence is TGTGCCAGCAGCTTCCATGTCAATCAGCCCCAGCATTTT. Protein product: CASSFHVNQPQHF.

The chain links TRBV4-2 to TRBJ1-1; TRBD1 aligns across 8 bases. The CDR3 contains 16 residues. The ends lost 1 base at V and 1 base at J; junction bases unmatched: 5. CDR1 and CDR2 (germline): LGHNA, YNFKEQ. CDR3 residues: CASSQGEGQGNTEAFF. In nucleotides, the CDR3 is TGTGCCAGCAGCCAAGGAGAAGGACAGGGGAACACTGAAGCTTTCTTT.

This clone has only a few counts. The chain recombines TRBV2 with TRBJ1-5; D possibly corresponds to TRBD1 (6 bases). The CDR3 consists of 14 residues. Per the germline V gene, CDR1 is SNHLY and CDR2 is FYNNEI. The V end lost 6 bases, the J end lost 9 bases, and 18 bases lay between the germline ends. This chain's CDR3 is CASRRTEHDVPQHF. In DNA form, the CDR3 reads TGTGCCAGCAGGCGGACAGAGCACGATGTGCCCCAGCATTTT.

This rearrangement joins TRBV4-2 to TRBJ1-1; D gene unclear. The CDR3 is made up of 14 amino acids. V gave up 1 base and J gave up 1 base, with 7 bases separating them. The germline gives CDR1 LGHNA, CDR2 YNFKEQ. The chain's CDR3 is CASSQVTGNTEAFF. CDR3 DNA sequence: TGTGCCAGCAGCCAAGTGACGGGGAACACTGAAGCTTTCTTT.

This rearrangement joins TRBV4-2 to TRBJ2-6, with D possibly being TRBD1 (6 bases). Germline V gives CDR1 LGHNA, CDR2 YNFKEQ. V was shortened by 4 bases and J by 3 bases, with 16 bases between the two germline ends. CDR3 length equals 17 residues. CDR3 sequence reads: CASSPKVQGLGANVLTF. The CDR3 nucleotides are TGTGCCAGCAGCCCGAAGGTACAGGGTCTTGGGGCCAACGTCCTGACTTTC.

The chain couples TRBV7-2 to TRBJ2-1; TRBD1 matches 9 bases. The CDR3 spans 14 residues. Germline CDR1 and CDR2: SGHTA and FQGNSA. V dropped 2 bases and J dropped 7; count of bases not matched to a gene: 3. DNA for the CDR3: TGTGCCAGCAGCTTAAACGGACAGGGGAATGAGCAGTTCTTC. Amino acid sequence: CASSLNGQGNEQFF.

This chain joins TRBV7-2 and TRBJ1-2; the match to TRBD1 covers 10 bases. Looked up from germline, CDR1 is SGHTA and CDR2 is FQGNSA. This CDR3 contains 16 residues. V shed 1 base and J 7 bases; nucleotides not matched to a gene: 9. The DNA of the CDR3 is TGTGCCAGCAGCTTAGTGACAGGGGGCGTCGTTGGTGGCTACACCTTC. It specifies CASSLVTGGVVGGYTF.

The table lists this clone with a few counts. J is TRBJ1-1 and V is TRBV4-3, with 8 bases identical to TRBD1. With 2 bases clipped from V and 2 bases from J, the junction kept 4 bases outside the gene matches. The CDR3 runs to 15 residues. CDR1 LGHNA and CDR2 YSLEER come from the germline V gene. CDR3 residues: CASSQLTGANTEAFF. The CDR3, as DNA: TGCGCCAGCAGCCAACTGACAGGGGCCAACACTGAAGCTTTCTTT.

The table lists this clone with a few counts. The junction shows a germline mismatch at one end, possibly a read error. The rearrangement uses TRBV5-4 and TRBJ1-2; unclear D gene. This CDR3 comprises 12 residues. Germline V gene data show CDR1 as SGHNT and CDR2 as YYREEE (reference sequence). The DNA for the CDR3 is TGCGCCAGCAGCCAGAATAACTATGGCTACACCTTC. It translates to CASSQNNYGYTF.

At least ten counts were recorded for this clone. The chain has TRBV5-1 and TRBJ2-1, with TRBD2 matching over 11 bases. Germline trimming cut 4 bases from V and 4 bases from J; bases unmatched to any gene: 7. Germline assignment: CDR1 SGHRS and CDR2 YFSETQ. This CDR3 is built from 16 residues. The CDR3 bases are TGCGCCAGCAGCCGCGACCCTAGCGGGGGGTACAATGAGCAGTTCTTC. Its protein product is CASSRDPSGGYNEQFF.

CDR3 sequence reads: CASSYGQLNTEAFF. The CDR3 region has the DNA TGTGCCAGCAGTTATGGACAGCTGAACACTGAAGCTTTCTTT. The chain couples TRBV6-6 to TRBJ1-1; maybe TRBD1 (6 bases). This CDR3 has 14 residues. V was shortened by 3 bases and J by 0 bases, with 8 bases between the two germline ends. CDR1 MNHNY and CDR2 SVGAGI come from the germline V gene (reference sequence).

CDR3 protein: CASSPRQGSVANYGYTF. In DNA, the CDR3 is TGTGCCAGCAGCCCCCGTCAGGGGTCGGTTGCTAACTATGGCTACACCTTC. The genes are TRBV7-9 and TRBJ1-2, with a possible D match to TRBD1 (6 bases). The V end lost 5 bases, the J end lost 0 bases, and 19 bases lay between the germline ends. This CDR3 region has 17 residues. Germline assignment: CDR1 SEHNR and CDR2 FQNEAQ (reference sequence).

The sample holds a few counts of this clone. The chain has TRBV29-1 and TRBJ2-5, with D maybe TRBD2 (6 bases). The closer fit of TRBJ2-7 to the DNA end suggests the J call may be wrong. Per germline, CDR1 SQVTM and CDR2 ANQGSEA. The CDR3 contains 11 residues. The CDR3: CSVSSVGEQYF. The CDR3 nucleotides read TGCAGCGTTTCTAGCGTTGGCGAGCAGTACTTC.

This clone occurred a few times. This chain uses TRBV18 with TRBJ2-7; no reliable D call. The CDR3 covers 12 residues. CDR1 is KGHSH, CDR2 LQKENI, per germline. V was trimmed by 3 bases and J by 4 bases, leaving 7 bases between them. CDR3 sequence: CASSPTDYEQYF. Here the CDR3 DNA reads TGTGCCAGCTCACCGACTGATTACGAGCAGTACTTC.

The chain is built from TRBV7-2 and TRBJ2-5; D possibly corresponds to TRBD2 (6 bases). This CDR3 has 16 residues. With 1 base removed from V and 5 bases from J, the gap between germline ends came to 17 bases. Germline V CDR1 and CDR2: SGHTA, FQGNSA. The CDR3 loop is CASSLDAAGSIETQYF. CDR3 nucleotides: TGTGCCAGCAGCTTAGACGCTGCCGGGAGTATCGAGACCCAGTACTTC.

This clone has only a few counts. The chain combines TRBV7-8 with TRBJ1-1; no firm D call. The V end lost 6 bases, the J end lost 7 bases, and 18 bases lay between the germline ends. Germline V CDR1 and CDR2: SGHVS, FQNEAQ. The CDR3 has 14 amino acids. The chain's CDR3 is CASSPDELSGEAFF. DNA for the CDR3: TGTGCCAGCAGTCCCGACGAGCTTTCGGGTGAAGCTTTCTTT.

A remark on this clone: Other DNA sequences in this specimen translate into the identical CDR3. The chain joins TRBV18 to TRBJ2-1; 12 bases are shared with TRBD2. The junction had 0 bases not matched to a gene; V was cut back by 2 bases and J by 7 bases. There are 14 residues in the CDR3. Germline CDR1 is KGHSH and CDR2 is LQKENI. This CDR3 reads CASSPGLAGNEQFF. In nucleotides, the CDR3 is TGTGCCAGCTCACCAGGACTAGCGGGGAATGAGCAGTTCTTC.

CDR3 protein: CSVRNEKLFF. The CDR3 bases are TGCAGCGTCCGTAATGAAAAACTGTTTTTT. The chain recombines TRBV29-1 with TRBJ1-4; D ambiguous. The ends were cut back, 6 bases at V and 4 bases at J, with 3 bases in the middle. CDR1 SQVTM and CDR2 ANQGSEA come from the germline V gene. The CDR3 spans 10 residues. Full variable domain (rest looked up from reference TRBV29-1 and TRBJ1-4): SAVISQKPSRDICQRGTSLTIQCQVDSQVTMMFWYRQQPGQSLTLIATANQGSEATYESGFVIDKFPISRPNLTFSTLTVSNMSPEDSSIYLCSVRNEKLFFGSGTQLSVL.